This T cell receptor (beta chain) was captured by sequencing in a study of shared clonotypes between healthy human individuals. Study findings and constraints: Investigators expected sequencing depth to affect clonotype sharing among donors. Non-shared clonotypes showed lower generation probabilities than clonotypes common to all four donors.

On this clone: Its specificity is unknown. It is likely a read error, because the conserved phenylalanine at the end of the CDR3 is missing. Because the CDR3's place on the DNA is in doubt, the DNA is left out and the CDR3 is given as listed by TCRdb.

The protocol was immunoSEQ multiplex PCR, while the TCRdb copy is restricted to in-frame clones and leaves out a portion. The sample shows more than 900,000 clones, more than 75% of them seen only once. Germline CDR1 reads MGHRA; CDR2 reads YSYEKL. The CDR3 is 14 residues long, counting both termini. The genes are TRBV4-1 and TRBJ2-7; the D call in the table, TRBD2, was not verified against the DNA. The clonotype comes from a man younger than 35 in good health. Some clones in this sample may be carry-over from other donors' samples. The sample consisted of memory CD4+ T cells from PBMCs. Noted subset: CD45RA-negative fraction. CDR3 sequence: CASSPWTSGRAEGR.